A single sample gave rise to the 27 T cell receptor beta chains below, sequenced in a study of cytomegalovirus exposure and HLA in healthy donors. The PCR had 60 Vbeta and 13 Jbeta primers. Measured with immunoSEQ multiplex PCR; TCRdb has only the in-frame clones, and not every one. Of some 110,000 clones listed, roughly 80% are singletons. Sequencing was performed on PBMCs. These receptor sequences come from a man aged 25-45 years in good health and CMV-seropositive.

The genes are TRBV11-2 and TRBJ2-5, with D perhaps matching TRBD2 (5 bases). Between the trimmed V and J ends, which lost 5 bases and 5 bases, there was a span of 15 bases. Germline V CDR1 and CDR2: SGHAT, FQNNGV. CDR3 size: 14 residues. In DNA, the CDR3 is TGTGCCAGCAGCCCCCGGGTAGCGCGGGAGACCCAGTACTTC. Translated, it gives CASSPRVARETQYF.

The table lists this clone with a count of one. The rearrangement links TRBV9 to TRBJ1-1; 7 nucleotides align to TRBD1. V gave up 3 bases and J gave up 6 bases; unmatched junction bases: 8. The CDR3 is made up of 14 amino acids. CDR1 is SGDLS, CDR2 YYNGEE, per germline. The CDR3, as DNA: TGTGCCAGCAGCGGAGTCGACAGGGACGCTGAAGCTTTCTTT. Protein product: CASSGVDRDAEAFF.

The rearrangement joins TRBV10-1 to TRBJ2-1, with 13 bases lining up with TRBD2. V lost 7 bases and J lost 9; bases outside the gene matches: 6. CDR1 WNHNN and CDR2 SYGVQD come from the germline V gene (reference sequence). This CDR3 spans 14 amino acids. CDR3 DNA: TGCGCCAGCAATGGACTAGCGGGAGATGGTGAGCAGTTCTTC. Translating gives CASNGLAGDGEQFF.

This clone was seen a single time. The chain is built from TRBV11-2 and TRBJ1-2; TRBD1 is a possible D gene (5 bases). The CDR3 length is 13 residues. Looked up from germline, CDR1 is SGHAT and CDR2 is FQNNGV. The V end was cut by 4 bases, the J end by 1 base, with 7 bases between. The CDR3, as DNA: TGTGCCAGCAGCTCCCAGGGTAACTATGGCTACACCTTC. Translating gives CASSSQGNYGYTF.

This clone occurred once. The genes are TRBV2 and TRBJ2-2; the match to TRBD1 covers 8 bases. V gave up 3 bases and J gave up 5 bases; unmatched junction bases: 2. There are 14 residues in the CDR3. CDR1 is SNHLY and CDR2 is FYNNEI in the germline V gene. CDR3 nucleotides: TGTGCCAGCAGTGATAGACAGGGGACCGGGGAGCTGTTTTTT. Its translation: CASSDRQGTGELFF. The whole variable domain, remainder taken from reference TRBV2 and TRBJ2-2, is EPEVTQTPSHQVTQMGQEVILRCVPISNHLYFYWYRQILGQKVEFLVSFYNNEISEKSEIFDDQFSVERPDGSNFTLKIRSTKLEDSAMYFCASSDRQGTGELFFGEGSRLTVL.

The chain links TRBV6-5 to TRBJ2-5, with 8 bases identical to TRBD1. V dropped 6 bases and J dropped 4; count of bases not matched to a gene: 4. Germline V gene sequence: CDR1 MNHEY, CDR2 SVGAGI. CDR3 length: 13 residues. In DNA form, the CDR3 reads TGTGCCAGCAGGGTTGGACAGGGAGAGACCCAGTACTTC. Amino acids: CASRVGQGETQYF.

The chain links TRBV5-8 to TRBJ1-3; 9 nucleotides line up with TRBD1. This CDR3 region has 17 residues. Germline V gene sequence: CDR1 SGHTS, CDR2 YDEGEE. J was trimmed by 3 bases and V by 4 bases; bases with no gene match: 11. This CDR3 reads CASSPIPGQGNGNTIYF. The CDR3 DNA reads TGTGCCAGCAGCCCAATTCCGGGACAGGGAAATGGAAACACCATATATTTT.

The V and J genes are TRBV7-9 and TRBJ2-1; D not resolved. The V gene lost 10 bases and the J gene lost 6 bases, with 19 bases spanning the gap. This CDR3 comprises 14 residues. Germline CDR1 is SEHNR and CDR2 is FQNEAQ (reference sequence). The CDR3 sequence is CAISTNALFNEQFF. In DNA form, the CDR3 reads TGTGCCATCTCCACTAATGCTTTGTTCAATGAGCAGTTCTTC.

This sequence joins TRBV19 and TRBJ1-1, with 9 nucleotides matching TRBD1. CDR3 length: 16 amino acids. The V segment lost 5 bases and the J segment 1 base; nucleotides outside the gene matches: 8. Germline-derived CDR1 and CDR2 are LNHDA and SQIVND (reference sequence). CDR3 nucleotides: TGTGCCAGTAGTGTCGGGACAGGGACTCCGAACACTGAAGCTTTCTTT. Translated, it gives CASSVGTGTPNTEAFF.

The chain couples TRBV19 to TRBJ2-1; 14 nucleotides match TRBD2. From germline, CDR1 is LNHDA and CDR2 SQIVND (reference sequence). Unmatched junction bases numbered 5, after V lost 6 bases and J lost 4 bases. CDR3 size: 16 residues. Here the CDR3 DNA reads TGTGCCAGTAGCCGACTAGCGGGAGGGTCATACAATGAGCAGTTCTTC. Residues: CASSRLAGGSYNEQFF.

The rearrangement joins TRBV4-2 to TRBJ1-1; the match to TRBD1 covers 11 bases. Germline V lookup: CDR1 LGHNA, CDR2 YNFKEQ. V shed 1 base, J shed 6 bases, and the junction held 7 bases outside the gene matches. The CDR3 is made up of 16 amino acids. CDR3 nucleotides: TGTGCCAGCAGCCAAGCTTGGGACAGGGGGGCCGCTGAAGCTTTCTTT. This codes for CASSQAWDRGAAEAFF.

The chain joins TRBV4-1 to TRBJ2-7; TRBD2 agrees at 12 bases. Germline assignment: CDR1 MGHRA and CDR2 YSYEKL. V was pared by 1 base and J by 3 bases, with 4 bases of the junction left unmatched. CDR3 size: 16 residues. Here the CDR3 reads CASSQASGGAIYEQYF. CDR3 DNA sequence: TGCGCCAGCAGCCAAGCTAGCGGGGGGGCAATCTACGAGCAGTACTTC.

The V call is TRBV7-8, the J call TRBJ2-7; 10 bases fit TRBD1. The CDR3 spans 17 residues. In germline, CDR1 is SGHVS, CDR2 FQNEAQ. The trim removed 2 bases at V and 5 bases at J, leaving 12 bases unmatched. CDR3 DNA sequence: TGTGCCAGCAGCTTACCCCGGGGAGGGACAGGGGTCCACGAGCAGTACGTC. Translation gives CASSLPRGGTGVHEQYV.

The chain carries TRBV16 and TRBJ1-1; D call uncertain. The CDR3 consists of 14 residues. The V and J ends lost 6 bases and 1 base respectively, with 12 bases between them. Germline CDR1 and CDR2: KGHSY and FQNENV. In DNA form, the CDR3 reads TGTGCCAGCAGTACTACACATTCGAACACTGAAGCTTTCTTT. Translating gives CASSTTHSNTEAFF. The whole variable domain, filled in from reference TRBV16 and TRBJ1-1, reads GEEVAQTPKHLVRGEGQKAKLYCAPIKGHSYVFWYQQVLKNEFKFLISFQNENVFDETGMPKERFSAKCLPNSPCSLEIQATKLEDSAVYFCASSTTHSNTEAFFGQGTRLTVV.

This clone showed up just once. The rearrangement uses TRBV30 and TRBJ2-7, with D perhaps matching TRBD1 (5 bases). Trimming pared 4 bases from V and 7 bases from J, leaving 14 bases between. CDR3 length: 12 residues. The germline CDR1 and CDR2 sequences are GTSNPN and SVGIG (reference sequence). The DNA for the CDR3 is TGTGCCTGGAACTTATTGGGGCTGGAGCAGTACTTC. It specifies CAWNLLGLEQYF.

The chain has TRBV30 and TRBJ1-5; TRBD1 matches at 7 bases. The CDR3 covers 13 residues. V was clipped by 8 bases and J by 6 bases; unmatched bases: 10. Per the germline V gene, CDR1 is GTSNPN and CDR2 is SVGIG (reference sequence). CDR3 coding DNA: TGTGCCGGGTCAGGGGGAACAGGTCAGCCCCAGCATTTT. This codes for CAGSGGTGQPQHF.

The chain combines TRBV5-8 with TRBJ2-7, with a tentative D call TRBD1 (6 bases). CDR3 length equals 14 residues. Germline CDR1 reads SGHTS; CDR2 reads YDEGEE. V gave up 2 bases and J gave up 4 bases, with 13 bases separating them. DNA of the CDR3: TGTGCCAGCAGCTTTGGAGACAGGTCTTACGAGCAGTACTTC. Translating gives CASSFGDRSYEQYF.

This rearrangement joins TRBV15 to TRBJ1-1, with 7 bases fitting TRBD1. Germline V gene data show CDR1 as LNHNV and CDR2 as YYDKDF (reference sequence). This CDR3 contains 15 residues. Unmatched junction bases numbered 2, after V lost 0 bases and J lost 1 base. CDR3 protein: CATSRDGQANTEAFF. The CDR3 DNA follows: TGTGCCACCAGCAGAGATGGACAGGCGAACACTGAAGCTTTCTTT.

V usage is TRBV7-3 and J usage is TRBJ2-1; D possibly corresponds to TRBD1 (5 bases). CDR1 SGHTA and CDR2 FQGTGA come from the germline V gene. The CDR3 contains 16 residues. V lost 1 base and J lost 4, with 14 bases in between. The CDR3 DNA reads as TGTGCCAGCAGCTTAAATAGGGGTGGGATTTACAATGAGCAGTTCTTC. Its protein is CASSLNRGGIYNEQFF.

The chain couples TRBV5-1 to TRBJ2-1; 9 nucleotides match TRBD1. The CDR3 sequence is 14 residues long. V lost 2 bases, J lost 7 bases, and 4 bases stayed unmatched. Germline V gene data show CDR1 as SGHRS and CDR2 as YFSETQ. Here the CDR3 reads CASSLTTGGNEQFF. The DNA of the CDR3 is TGCGCCAGCAGCTTAACGACAGGGGGAAATGAGCAGTTCTTC.

The genes are TRBV28 and TRBJ2-7, with TRBD1 matching over 7 bases. CDR1 and CDR2 (germline): MDHEN, SYDVKM. The CDR3 has 15 amino acids. With 7 bases clipped from V and 4 bases from J, the junction kept 13 bases outside the gene matches. CDR3 residues: CASTPRNRGTYEQYF. The CDR3 DNA follows: TGTGCCAGCACCCCGCGGAACAGGGGTACATACGAGCAGTACTTC.

V is TRBV7-9 and J is TRBJ1-2, with 7 bases aligning to TRBD1. Germline V gene sequence: CDR1 SEHNR, CDR2 FQNEAQ (reference sequence). V gave up 5 bases and J gave up 6 bases; unmatched junction bases: 9. The CDR3 contains 14 residues. The CDR3 loop reads CASSPGTAIHGYTF. CDR3 nucleotide sequence: TGTGCCAGCAGCCCAGGGACAGCAATCCATGGCTACACCTTC.

V gene TRBV7-9 combines with J gene TRBJ2-4; possibly TRBD1 for D (6 bases). V was shortened by 4 bases and J by 5 bases, with 18 bases between the two germline ends. Looked up from germline, CDR1 is SEHNR and CDR2 is FQNEAQ (reference sequence). This CDR3 comprises 16 residues. In nucleotides, the CDR3 is TGTGCCAGCAGCTCCTCCGGGACATGGTACGAAAACATTCAGTACTTC. Protein: CASSSSGTWYENIQYF.

This rearrangement joins TRBV4-1 to TRBJ2-5; tentative D call: TRBD2 (5 bases). Germline CDR1 and CDR2: MGHRA and YSYEKL. CDR3 length: 14 residues. With 3 bases removed from V and 4 bases from J, the gap between germline ends came to 12 bases. DNA for the CDR3: TGCGCCAGCAGCCACCCGGGAAAACGAGAGACCCAGTACTTC. Protein: CASSHPGKRETQYF.

This clone was observed once. The gene calls are TRBV7-7 and TRBJ2-1; 9 bases fit TRBD2. Trimming took 5 bases from V and 10 from J; bases not matched to a gene: 6. This CDR3 comprises 13 residues. The germline gives CDR1 SSHAT, CDR2 FNYEAQ (reference sequence). The CDR3 reads CASSVGLAQEQFF. The DNA of the CDR3 is TGTGCCAGCAGCGTGGGACTAGCCCAGGAGCAGTTCTTC.

The chain couples TRBV7-3 to TRBJ2-1, with D perhaps matching TRBD2 (5 bases). This CDR3 contains 15 residues. V was shortened by 1 base and J by 0 bases, with 7 bases between the two germline ends. CDR1 and CDR2 from the germline V gene are SGHTA and FQGTGA. The CDR3 here is CASSLMGSSYNEQFF. The CDR3 nucleotides read TGTGCCAGCAGCTTAATGGGGAGCTCCTACAATGAGCAGTTCTTC.

This chain joins TRBV28 and TRBJ2-7; 7 bases match TRBD1. The CDR3 is 15 residues long. Trimming at V came to 8 bases and at J to 0 bases, leaving 10 bases not matched to a gene. Per germline, CDR1 MDHEN and CDR2 SYDVKM. The CDR3, as DNA: TGTGCCAGCTCAACAGGGGCAGGGGTCTCCTACGAGCAGTACTTC. Translated, it gives CASSTGAGVSYEQYF.